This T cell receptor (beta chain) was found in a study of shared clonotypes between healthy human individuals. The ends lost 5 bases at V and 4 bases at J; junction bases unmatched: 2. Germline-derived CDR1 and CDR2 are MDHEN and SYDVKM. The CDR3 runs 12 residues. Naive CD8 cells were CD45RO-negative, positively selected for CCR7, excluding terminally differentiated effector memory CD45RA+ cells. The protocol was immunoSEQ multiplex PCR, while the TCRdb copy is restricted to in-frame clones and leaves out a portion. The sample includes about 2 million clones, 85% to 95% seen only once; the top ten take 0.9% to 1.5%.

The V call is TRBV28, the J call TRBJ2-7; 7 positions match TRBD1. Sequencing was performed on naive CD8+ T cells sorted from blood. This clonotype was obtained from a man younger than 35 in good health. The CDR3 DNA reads TGTGCCAGCAGTGGACAGGTATACGAGCAGTACTTC. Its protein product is CASSGQVYEQYF.